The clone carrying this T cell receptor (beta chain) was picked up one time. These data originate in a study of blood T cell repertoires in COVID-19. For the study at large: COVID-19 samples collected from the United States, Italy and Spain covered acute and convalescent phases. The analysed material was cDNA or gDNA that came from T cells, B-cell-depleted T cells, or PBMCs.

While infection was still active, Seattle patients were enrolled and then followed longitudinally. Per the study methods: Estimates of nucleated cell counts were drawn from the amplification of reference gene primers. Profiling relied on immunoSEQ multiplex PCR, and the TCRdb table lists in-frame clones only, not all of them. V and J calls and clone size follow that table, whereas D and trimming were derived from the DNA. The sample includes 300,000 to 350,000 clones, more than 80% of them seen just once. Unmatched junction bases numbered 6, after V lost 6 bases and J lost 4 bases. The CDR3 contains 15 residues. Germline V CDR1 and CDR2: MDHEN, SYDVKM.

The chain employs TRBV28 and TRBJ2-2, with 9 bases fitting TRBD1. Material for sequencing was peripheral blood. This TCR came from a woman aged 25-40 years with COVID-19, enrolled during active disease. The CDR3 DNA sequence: TGTGCCAGCAGCTATACGACAGGGGGCACCGGGGAGCTGTTTTTT. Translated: CASSYTTGGTGELFF.